The 15 T cell receptor beta chains below were found in one sample sequenced in a study of T cell changes during pregnancy in multiple sclerosis. Profiled with immunoSEQ multiplex PCR; TCRdb holds only in-frame clones, not every one. The sample yields 25,000 to 30,000 clones, under 90% seen once. The sample consisted of CD4+ T cells from peripheral blood mononuclear cells, taken in the first trimester of pregnancy. These receptors were collected from a female donor in good health, enrolled as a control in a pregnancy study.

The chain combines TRBV19 with TRBJ1-1; unclear D gene. The V and J ends lost 7 bases and 0 bases respectively, with 18 bases between them. In germline, CDR1 is LNHDA, CDR2 SQIVND (reference sequence). The CDR3 runs to 16 residues. CDR3 region: CASISSTGKMNTEAFF. CDR3 nucleotides: TGTGCCAGTATAAGCTCGACCGGGAAGATGAACACTGAAGCTTTCTTT.

This clone appeared a single time. The gene calls are TRBV5-5 and TRBJ1-3; a weak D match, TRBD1 (5 bases). Germline CDR1 reads SGHKS; CDR2 reads YYEKEE (reference sequence). The length of the CDR3 is 16 residues. The V and J ends lost 4 bases and 2 bases respectively, with 16 bases between them. CDR3: CASSTGGSGPGNTIYF. The DNA for the CDR3 is TGTGCCAGCAGCACGGGGGGAAGCGGACCTGGAAACACCATATATTTT.

The gene calls are TRBV6-5 and TRBJ2-7, with TRBD1 identical over 10 bases. V shed 0 bases and J 6 bases; nucleotides not matched to a gene: 8. This CDR3 is 16 amino acids long. Germline loops: CDR1 MNHEY, CDR2 SVGAGI. The CDR3 region is CASSYSSGTGAREQYF. DNA for the CDR3: TGTGCCAGCAGTTACTCCTCCGGGACAGGGGCACGCGAGCAGTACTTC.

This sequence joins TRBV2 and TRBJ2-1; 9 nucleotides align to TRBD2. Germline CDR1 and CDR2: SNHLY and FYNNEI. J gave up 9 bases and V 5 bases, and 8 bases lay outside the gene matches. The CDR3 extends over 14 amino acids. CDR3 in amino acids: CASSSGSGRAEQFF. CDR3 nucleotide sequence: TGTGCCAGCAGTTCGGGTAGCGGGAGAGCTGAGCAGTTCTTC.

The genes are TRBV5-1 and TRBJ2-3; D ambiguous. The germline CDR1 and CDR2 sequences are SGHRS and YFSETQ. V was trimmed by 3 bases and J by 0 bases, leaving 11 bases between them. The CDR3 sequence is 15 residues long. DNA for the CDR3: TGCGCCAGCAGCTCTCCGGTCACTAGCACAGATACGCAGTATTTT. This codes for CASSSPVTSTDTQYF.

The chain joins TRBV7-6 to TRBJ2-5; 14 bases match TRBD2. The CDR3 spans 15 residues. Germline CDR1 is SGHVS and CDR2 is FNYEAQ. The V gene end was trimmed by 4 bases and the J gene end by 4 bases; junction bases not matched to a gene: 2. The CDR3 region has the DNA TGTGCCAGCAGCTCCGGACTAGCGGGGGGAGAGACCCAGTACTTC. Translated: CASSSGLAGGETQYF.

The chain uses TRBV15 and TRBJ2-7; the match to TRBD2 covers 8 bases. CDR1 and CDR2 from the germline V gene are LNHNV and YYDKDF (reference sequence). The CDR3 sequence is 15 residues long. V was pared by 4 bases and J by 2 bases, with 7 bases of the junction left unmatched. The chain's CDR3 is CATSTPGGTTYEQYF. CDR3 in DNA: TGTGCCACCAGCACCCCGGGAGGGACCACCTACGAGCAGTACTTC. The variable domain in full, completed from reference TRBV15 and TRBJ2-7, reads DAMVIQNPRYQVTQFGKPVTLSCSQTLNHNVMYWYQQKSSQAPKLLFHYYDKDFNNEADTPDNFQSRRPNTSFCFLDIRSPGLGDTAMYLCATSTPGGTTYEQYFGPGTRLTVT.

This sequence joins TRBV11-2 and TRBJ2-7; 9 nucleotides match TRBD1. The germline CDR1 and CDR2 sequences are SGHAT and FQNNGV. The CDR3 has 13 residues. V dropped 4 bases and J dropped 6; count of bases not matched to a gene: 4. CDR3 protein: CASSSQGASEQYF. In DNA, the CDR3 is TGTGCCAGCAGCTCACAGGGGGCGAGCGAGCAGTACTTC.

The chain's CDR3 is CASSFYYSSYNEQFF. CDR3 nucleotides: TGTGCCAGCAGCTTTTATTATAGCTCCTACAATGAGCAGTTCTTC. The chain has TRBV11-1 and TRBJ2-1; no firm D call. V lost 3 bases and J lost 0, with 9 bases in between. CDR3 length equals 15 residues. Germline loops: CDR1 SGHAT, CDR2 FQDESV (reference sequence).

This chain uses TRBV15 with TRBJ1-1; D is unclear. V was clipped by 1 base and J by 2 bases, with 8 bases between them. Germline V gene data show CDR1 as LNHNV and CDR2 as YYDKDF (reference sequence). This CDR3 is 14 amino acids long. CDR3 sequence (DNA): TGTGCCACCAGCAGAGGAGTAGTAAACACTGAAGCTTTCTTT. This codes for CATSRGVVNTEAFF.

This chain links TRBV7-3 with TRBJ2-7; 9 positions match TRBD2. The CDR3 runs 15 residues. Germline V CDR1 and CDR2: SGHTA, FQGTGA. J gave up 2 bases and V 0 bases, and 2 bases lay outside the gene matches. The CDR3 here is CASSLTAGGTYEQYF. CDR3 coding DNA: TGTGCCAGCAGCTTAACAGCGGGGGGTACCTACGAGCAGTACTTC.

The chain carries TRBV29-1 and TRBJ2-3; 7 bases match TRBD2. Germline trimming cut 7 bases from V and 2 bases from J; bases unmatched to any gene: 9. Germline-derived CDR1 and CDR2 are SQVTM and ANQGSEA. This CDR3 contains 14 residues. The CDR3, as DNA: TGCAGCGCCGGACTAGGATCAACCACAGATACGCAGTATTTT. This encodes CSAGLGSTTDTQYF.

The chain uses TRBV7-9 and TRBJ2-1; possible D gene TRBD2, 5 bases. The CDR3 is made up of 14 amino acids. Germline V gene lookup returns CDR1 SEHNR and CDR2 FQNEAQ (reference sequence). Trimming pared 5 bases from V and 2 bases from J, leaving 10 bases between. The DNA for the CDR3 is TGTGCCAGCAGCAGAAGAGGGACCTACAATGAGCAGTTCTTC. This gives the protein CASSRRGTYNEQFF.

V usage is TRBV19 and J usage is TRBJ1-6; no definite D call. V shed 3 bases and J shed 0 bases, with 9 bases lying between them. This CDR3 spans 16 amino acids. Germline V gene lookup returns CDR1 LNHDA and CDR2 SQIVND (reference sequence). The CDR3 sequence: CASSIGESSYNSPLHF. CDR3 nucleotides: TGTGCCAGTAGTATTGGAGAGAGCTCCTATAATTCACCCCTCCACTTT.

The V call is TRBV27, the J call TRBJ2-2; D possibly corresponds to TRBD2 (5 bases). Germline V gene sequence: CDR1 MNHEY, CDR2 SMNVEV (reference sequence). The CDR3 is made up of 13 amino acids. V lost 8 bases and J lost 5, with 12 bases in between. CDR3: CASGLQATGELFF. For the CDR3, the DNA is TGTGCCAGCGGACTTCAGGCTACCGGGGAGCTGTTTTTT.